Sequencing of this TCR beta chain was carried out in a study of cytomegalovirus exposure and HLA in healthy donors. In the case of this clone: The target antigen is unknown.

Study results and limitations: HLA allele associations emerged for 16,951 TCR beta sequences in a later analysis, at 0.05 false discovery rate. Exclusion applied to some V segments, including TRBV6-2 and TRBV6-3, as they were indistinguishable. The authors listed 164 TCR beta chains as cytomegalovirus-associated.

PCR employed 60 Vbeta and 13 Jbeta primers. The method was immunoSEQ multiplex PCR; TCRdb's version includes in-frame clones alone and lacks a portion of them. The table records about 280,000 clones, around nine tenths of them present only once. V lost 8 bases and J lost 5, with 21 bases in between. Germline V lookup: CDR1 MNHNS, CDR2 SASEGT. The CDR3 covers 15 residues. The TCR was taken from a woman aged 18 to 35 in good health and CMV-seronegative. The chain carries TRBV6-1 and TRBJ1-2; maybe TRBD1 (5 bases). Sequencing was performed on PBMCs. The CDR3 sequence: CASSPGTADRYGYTF. The CDR3 bases are TGTGCCAGCTCTCCCGGGACTGCCGATCGGTATGGCTACACCTTC.